This T cell receptor beta chain was captured in a study of Graves' ophthalmopathy and Graves' hyperthyroidism. Amplification targeted the TCR beta CDR3 regions, with RNA transcripts as the source material. HTBI primers were used in a first-round RT-PCR, which preceded a second-round multiplex PCR. Via MiXCR, TCRdb re-called the multiplex PCR reads, giving one row per CDR3 protein. This sample has a few hundred thousand distinct CDR3 sequences, with approximately 37% found just once. CDR1 and CDR2 (germline): MNHNY, SVGAGI (reference sequence). The V and J ends lost 7 bases and 2 bases respectively, with 15 bases between them. This CDR3 comprises 16 residues. Ten or more counts support this clonotype.

The chain is built from TRBV6-6 and TRBJ2-6; no firm D call. This clonotype was sampled from an adult man with Graves' hyperthyroidism. The sample comprised peripheral blood or thyroid tissue (not recorded which). The CDR3, as DNA: TGTGCCAGCATCGATCCATCGGTGGCTGGGGCCAACGTCCTGACTTTC. This codes for CASIDPSVAGANVLTF.